These 9 T cell receptor beta chains were sequenced from one sample in a study of molecular identifiers for immune sequencing clone quantification. TCRdb processed the PCR reads anew with MiXCR; each CDR3 protein has one entry. The repertoire consists of thousands of distinct CDR3 sequences, with 35% occurring once and the leading ten covering 5.5% to 8%. Material for sequencing was naive CD8+ T cells from blood, with Jurkat cell RNA spiked in. The subset: FACS-sorted CD8+CD4-CCR7+CD45RA+ naive T cells. The receptors shown here come from a human donor in good health. Some libraries in this study had Jurkat cell RNA spiked in.

This clonotype was detected only a few times. The chain is built from TRBV24-1 and TRBJ2-2; TRBD1 or TRBD2 may be the D gene (5 bases each). The ends were cut back, 9 bases at V and 3 bases at J, with 10 bases in the middle. Germline assignment: CDR1 KGHDR and CDR2 SFDVKD. This CDR3 is 13 amino acids long. In DNA form, the CDR3 reads TGTGCCACCTCCGTGGGGGACACCGGGGAGCTGTTTTTT. It codes for CATSVGDTGELFF.

This clonotype came up once. One end of the junction does not line up with germline, which may come from a read error. This chain links TRBV7-9 with TRBJ2-3; D might be TRBD1 (6 bases). The CDR3 has 16 amino acids. Germline CDR1 is SEHNR and CDR2 is FQNEAQ (reference sequence). The CDR3 sequence is CASSQLHRVLTDTQCF. In DNA, the CDR3 is TGTGCCAGCAGCCAACTACACAGGGTTCTCACAGATACGCAGTGTTTT.

The genes are TRBV28 and TRBJ2-5; the D is unclear. The CDR3 totals 13 residues. V gave up 5 bases and J gave up 0 bases, with 7 bases separating them. Germline V gene data show CDR1 as MDHEN and CDR2 as SYDVKM. DNA for the CDR3: TGTGCCAGCAGTATTCGGTACCAAGAGACCCAGTACTTC. The encoded protein is CASSIRYQETQYF.

This clonotype was observed a few times. The chain carries TRBV27 and TRBJ2-7; 7 bases agree with TRBD1. This CDR3 region has 15 residues. Trimming at V came to 3 bases and at J to 2 bases, leaving 7 bases not matched to a gene. Per germline, CDR1 MNHEY and CDR2 SMNVEV (reference sequence). The CDR3 here is CASSFQGVRAYEQYF. The CDR3 nucleotides are TGTGCCAGCAGTTTTCAGGGGGTTCGCGCCTACGAGCAGTACTTC.

In its sample, this clonotype was seen a few times. The rearrangement uses TRBV2 and TRBJ1-5; the D is unclear. The CDR3 runs 13 residues. Per germline, CDR1 SNHLY and CDR2 FYNNEI. Trimming removed 2 bases from V and 11 bases from J, with 13 bases in between. CDR3 nucleotides: TGTGCCAGCAGTGAACGGATCTTTTGGGCCCAGCATTTT. Its protein product is CASSERIFWAQHF.

Note on this clonotype: With a much larger clone just one base away, this may be a read error. This rearrangement joins TRBV2 to TRBJ2-2; D may be TRBD2 (5 bases). This CDR3 comprises 16 residues. Germline V gives CDR1 SNHLY, CDR2 FYNNEI. The CDR3 is CASSEPQESNTGDLFF. The CDR3 DNA reads as TGTGCCAGCAGTGAGCCCCAGGAATCGAACACCGGGGATCTGTTTTTT.

On this clonotype itself: Since the CDR3 does not end with the conserved phenylalanine or tryptophan, this likely comes from a read error. This chain joins TRBV20-1 and TRBJ2-3; TRBD2 agrees at 9 bases. V was clipped by 4 bases and J by 6 bases; unmatched bases: 17. This CDR3 is 17 amino acids long. CDR1 is DFQATT, CDR2 SNEGSKA, per germline (reference sequence). The CDR3 DNA reads as TGCAGTGCTATCCGAAGGGGGCTAGCGGGATACACTGATACGCAGTATCTT. Translation gives CSAIRRGLAGYTDTQYL.

The chain carries TRBV6-1 and TRBJ1-2; D ambiguous. The CDR3 length is 11 residues. V was pared by 4 bases and J by 8 bases, with 8 bases between. CDR1 is MNHNS, CDR2 SASEGT, per germline. The CDR3 region is CASSGPAGYTF. The CDR3 nucleotides read TGTGCCAGCAGTGGGCCGGCGGGCTACACCTTC.

This clonotype was counted only a few times. The V and J genes are TRBV6-1 and TRBJ2-7; tentatively, D is TRBD1 (5 bases). V was pared by 1 base and J by 4 bases, with 5 bases between. Germline V gives CDR1 MNHNS, CDR2 SASEGT. This CDR3 comprises 12 residues. The CDR3 region has the DNA TGTGCCAGCAGTGAAGAGGGGTACGAGCAGTACTTC. Its translation is CASSEEGYEQYF.